Below are 10 T cell receptor beta chains sequenced from a single sample in a study of T cell repertoires in cytomegalovirus infection. TCRdb called the reads again in MiXCR, with one record for every CDR3 protein. The data show 300,000 or so distinct CDR3 sequences, approximately 10% seen once. Sequencing used PBMCs. The receptors stem from a human donor in good health (CMV status not recorded). Some clones in this sample may be carry-over from other donors' samples.

The sample holds many counts of this clonotype. V gene TRBV28 combines with J gene TRBJ2-7; perhaps TRBD1 as D (5 bases). This CDR3 has 13 amino acids. Trimming pared 5 bases from V and 3 bases from J, leaving 11 bases between. Germline V gene sequence: CDR1 MDHEN, CDR2 SYDVKM. The DNA for the CDR3 is TGTGCCAGCAGTCCTAGGGGAAACTACGAGCAGTACGTC. Amino acids: CASSPRGNYEQYV.

This clonotype has at least ten counts. This sequence joins TRBV7-8 and TRBJ2-5; perhaps TRBD1 as D (7 bases). The ends were cut back, 5 bases at V and 5 bases at J, with 21 bases in the middle. The CDR3 loop spans 16 amino acids. Germline CDR1 reads SGHVS; CDR2 reads FQNEAQ. The CDR3 spells CASSAGSTGVGETQYF. The CDR3 DNA sequence: TGTGCCAGCAGCGCCGGGAGTACAGGGGTAGGGGAGACCCAGTACTTC.

This clonotype was picked up many times. This chain uses TRBV6-2 or TRBV6-3 with TRBJ1-1; D remains ambiguous. Germline-derived CDR1 and CDR2 are MNHEY and SVGEGT. V lost 2 bases and J lost 7, with 11 bases in between. This CDR3 is built from 13 residues. CDR3 region: CASSYQELGEAFF. For the CDR3, the DNA is TGTGCCAGCAGTTACCAGGAATTGGGTGAAGCTTTCTTT.

This chain joins TRBV5-4 and TRBJ2-2; D is possibly TRBD2 (6 bases). Trimming took 4 bases from V and 13 from J, leaving 23 bases between them. The germline V gene has CDR1 SGHNT and CDR2 YYREEE (reference sequence). The CDR3 length is 15 residues. The CDR3 DNA is TGTGCCAGCAGCATAGGGGCCGGGGGAAAGAAGTGGCTGTTTTTT. Encoded protein: CASSIGAGGKKWLFF.

This clonotype has at least ten counts. J is TRBJ2-1 and V is TRBV27, with 11 bases aligning to TRBD2. Germline V gene sequence: CDR1 MNHEY, CDR2 SMNVEV (reference sequence). CDR3 length: 16 amino acids. V was pared by 2 bases and J by 7 bases, with 7 bases of the junction left unmatched. The CDR3 DNA is TGTGCCAGCAGTTTAGTGGCTAGCGGGGGGTGGAATGAGCAGTTCTTC. Its protein is CASSLVASGGWNEQFF.

Many counts were recorded for this clonotype. This chain connects TRBV2 to TRBJ1-1; D is unclear. There are 10 residues in the CDR3. Germline V gene lookup returns CDR1 SNHLY and CDR2 FYNNEI. V lost 9 bases and J lost 5, with 7 bases in between. Written as DNA, the CDR3 is TGTGCCAGTTTAAGGACTGAAGCTTTCTTT. Encoded protein: CASLRTEAFF.

There are many counts of this clonotype. This chain connects TRBV7-6 to TRBJ1-6; TRBD1 is a possible D gene (5 bases). Germline loops: CDR1 SGHVS, CDR2 FNYEAQ. Trimming took off 5 bases at V and 4 bases at J, with 9 bases between the two ends. This CDR3 is built from 14 residues. CDR3 loop: CASSPQGYNSPLHF. The DNA for the CDR3 is TGTGCCAGCAGCCCCCAGGGTTATAATTCACCCCTCCACTTT.

This clonotype was seen at least ten times. The V call is TRBV18, the J call TRBJ2-1; D not resolved. CDR3 length: 12 residues. The germline gives CDR1 KGHSH, CDR2 LQKENI. Trimming left V 2 bases short and J 7 bases short, with 6 bases between. CDR3 residues: CASSPNQNEQFF. The CDR3 DNA reads as TGTGCCAGCTCACCAAATCAGAATGAGCAGTTCTTC.

This clonotype was seen many times. The CDR3 region has the DNA TGCAGTGCTAGAGCCTGGATCGGGCTAATCTCCTACGAGCAGTACTTC. Translated, it gives CSARAWIGLISYEQYF. This sequence joins TRBV20-1 and TRBJ2-7, with unresolved D. Looked up from germline, CDR1 is DFQATT and CDR2 is SNEGSKA (reference sequence). Deletions cut 1 base from V and 0 bases from J, with 16 bases between. CDR3 length: 16 residues.

About this clonotype itself: As the CDR3 is not closed by the conserved phenylalanine or tryptophan, this likely results from a read error. The rearrangement uses TRBV19 and TRBJ2-1; D is undetermined. Germline assignment: CDR1 LNHDA and CDR2 SQIVND (reference sequence). Trimming took off 2 bases at V and 0 bases at J, with 8 bases between the two ends. The CDR3 consists of 15 residues. CDR3 bases: TGTGCCAGTAGTATAAAAGATAGCTCCTACAATGAGCAGTTCCTC. Translating it yields CASSIKDSSYNEQFL.